The 19 T cell receptor beta chains below were found in one sample sequenced in a study of radiation and T cells in renal cell carcinoma. Profiled with immunoSEQ multiplex PCR; TCRdb holds only in-frame clones, not every one. The sample contains about 15,000 clones, about 56% of which appear only once. Treatment here: treatment-naive control, cytoreductive nephrectomy. The starting material was tumor tissue, obtained from a patient whose treatment was nephrectomy without radiotherapy. The receptors originated from a middle-aged man with renal cell carcinoma.

The gene calls are TRBV5-5 and TRBJ2-6, with D possibly being TRBD1 (6 bases). Germline-derived CDR1 and CDR2 are SGHKS and YYEKEE (reference sequence). The CDR3 is 16 residues long. Trimming stripped 2 bases from V and 1 base from J, with 10 bases between. The CDR3 loop is CASSFSGASGANVLTF. The CDR3 DNA sequence: TGTGCCAGCAGCTTTTCAGGGGCGTCTGGGGCCAACGTCCTGACTTTC.

This clone was observed a few times. CDR3 in amino acids: CASSNVRALTEAFF. The CDR3 region has the DNA TGTGCCAGCAGTAACGTCCGGGCTCTCACTGAAGCTTTCTTT. This rearrangement joins TRBV6-1 to TRBJ1-1, with D hard to call. With 5 bases removed from V and 4 bases from J, the gap between germline ends came to 14 bases. The germline CDR1 and CDR2 sequences are MNHNS and SASEGT. The CDR3 has 14 amino acids.

This clone has at least ten counts. This chain joins TRBV18 and TRBJ2-5; 7 bases match TRBD1. The CDR3 has 15 amino acids. In germline, CDR1 is KGHSH, CDR2 LQKENI. V shed 1 base and J 5 bases; nucleotides not matched to a gene: 7. CDR3 protein: CASSPRIDRVETQYF. The CDR3 nucleotides are TGTGCCAGCTCACCACGGATCGACAGGGTGGAGACCCAGTACTTC.

This rearrangement joins TRBV4-1 to TRBJ2-7; D is uncertain. This CDR3 has 12 amino acids. The germline V gene encodes CDR1 MGHRA and CDR2 YSYEKL. The ends were cut back, 1 base at V and 2 bases at J, with 3 bases in the middle. In nucleotides, the CDR3 is TGCGCCAGCAGCCAAGGGGCCTACGAGCAGTACTTC. Its translation: CASSQGAYEQYF.

This clone was picked up one time. This chain connects TRBV6-5 to TRBJ2-1, with TRBD1 matching over 10 bases. V was clipped by 6 bases and J by 8 bases; unmatched bases: 7. The CDR3 sequence is 14 residues long. The germline CDR1 and CDR2 sequences are MNHEY and SVGAGI. CDR3 in amino acids: CASRRQGAFDEQFF. The DNA of the CDR3 is TGTGCCAGCAGAAGACAGGGGGCTTTCGATGAGCAGTTCTTC.

V gene TRBV10-3 combines with J gene TRBJ1-2, with D perhaps TRBD1 (5 bases). Germline assignment: CDR1 ENHRY and CDR2 SYGVKD. Trimming left V 3 bases short and J 4 bases short, with 12 bases between. The CDR3 has 14 amino acids. The CDR3 DNA reads TGTGCCATCAGTGATCCGGGGGAGGGCTATGGCTACACCTTC. Protein: CAISDPGEGYGYTF.

The chain links TRBV5-1 to TRBJ2-1; 10 bases map to TRBD2. CDR3 size: 16 residues. The V segment lost 0 bases and the J segment 5 bases; nucleotides outside the gene matches: 5. Germline loops: CDR1 SGHRS, CDR2 YFSETQ. This CDR3 reads CASSLAELAGHNEQFF. CDR3 sequence (DNA): TGCGCCAGCAGCTTGGCCGAACTAGCGGGACACAATGAGCAGTTCTTC. The full variable domain, its missing parts supplied by reference TRBV5-1 and TRBJ2-1, is KAGVTQTPRYLIKTRGQQVTLSCSPISGHRSVSWYQQTPGQGLQFLFEYFSETQRNKGNFPGRFSGRQFSNSRSEMNVSTLELGDSALYLCASSLAELAGHNEQFFGPGTRLTVL.

Within the sample, this clone is medium-sized. The rearrangement uses TRBV5-4 and TRBJ1-5; 7 bases agree with TRBD1. Trimming removed 5 bases from V and 11 bases from J; junction bases left unmatched: 13. Per germline, CDR1 SGHNT and CDR2 YYREEE (reference sequence). The CDR3 is 14 amino acids. CDR3 protein: CASSSGTDVASQHF. The CDR3 DNA sequence: TGTGCCAGCAGTTCCGGGACAGACGTTGCGTCCCAGCATTTT.

Ten or more counts support this clone. One end of the junction does not line up with germline, which may come from a read error. The sample carries other DNA sequences with the same CDR3. The chain recombines TRBV5-1 with TRBJ2-5; D is perhaps TRBD1 or TRBD2 (6 bases each). Germline CDR1 and CDR2: SGHRS and YFSETQ. The CDR3 runs to 13 residues. The DNA for the CDR3 is TGTGCCAGCAGCCCAGGGGAGGTTGAGACCCAGTACTTC. This gives the protein CASSPGEVETQYF.

This clone has only a few counts. J is TRBJ2-7 and V is TRBV2, with D hard to call. This CDR3 is built from 14 residues. Germline V CDR1 and CDR2: SNHLY, FYNNEI. Trimming stripped 3 bases from V and 0 bases from J, with 9 bases between. CDR3 nucleotide sequence: TGTGCCAGCAGTGATGCACCAGACTCCTACGAGCAGTACTTC. This sequence encodes CASSDAPDSYEQYF.

The rearrangement joins TRBV18 to TRBJ2-4; TRBD1 matches 9 bases. Germline loops: CDR1 KGHSH, CDR2 LQKENI. The CDR3 runs 16 residues. Losses at the gene ends were 2 bases for V and 7 bases for J; bases not matched to a gene: 9. This CDR3 reads CASSPISRDRDNIQYF. CDR3 in DNA: TGTGCCAGCTCACCAATTTCCCGGGACAGGGATAACATTCAGTACTTC.

V gene TRBV7-3 combines with J gene TRBJ1-2, with 9 bases matching TRBD1. The CDR3 has 15 amino acids. CDR1 is SGHTA, CDR2 FQGTGA, per germline. Losses at the gene ends were 0 bases for V and 2 bases for J; bases not matched to a gene: 1. The CDR3 region is CASSLTGQGNYGYTF. The CDR3 DNA sequence: TGTGCCAGCAGCTTAACCGGACAGGGGAACTATGGCTACACCTTC.

This clone was seen a single time. V usage is TRBV9 and J usage is TRBJ2-1; 7 nucleotides match TRBD2. This CDR3 region has 13 residues. CDR1 is SGDLS, CDR2 YYNGEE, per germline. V was pared by 3 bases and J by 9 bases, with 6 bases of the junction left unmatched. The CDR3 sequence: CASSELVAGEQFF. The CDR3, as DNA: TGTGCCAGCAGCGAACTAGTAGCGGGTGAGCAGTTCTTC.

This sequence joins TRBV4-1 and TRBJ2-1; D ambiguous. Per germline, CDR1 MGHRA and CDR2 YSYEKL. The CDR3 runs 15 residues. V dropped 1 base and J dropped 9 bases, with 16 bases sitting between them. CDR3 sequence reads: CASSQALQSVSEQFF. CDR3 coding DNA: TGCGCCAGCAGCCAAGCGCTACAGTCGGTCAGTGAGCAGTTCTTC.

This clone has only one observation. The chain employs TRBV7-2 and TRBJ1-2; 7 bases agree with TRBD1. In germline, CDR1 is SGHTA, CDR2 FQGNSA. V trimming: 5 bases; J trimming: 7 bases; junction bases outside the gene matches: 4. The CDR3 extends over 12 amino acids. The CDR3: CASSPDRAGYTF. CDR3 nucleotides: TGTGCCAGCAGCCCAGACAGGGCTGGCTACACCTTC.

V gene TRBV6-1 combines with J gene TRBJ2-1, with 7 bases matching TRBD2. CDR3 length equals 14 residues. V shed 0 bases and J 4 bases; nucleotides not matched to a gene: 0. Germline V gene lookup returns CDR1 MNHNS and CDR2 SASEGT. The CDR3 DNA sequence: TGTGCCAGCAGTGAAGCGGGGGGGTACAATGAGCAGTTCTTC. This translates into CASSEAGGYNEQFF.

The chain employs TRBV7-2 and TRBJ1-2; TRBD1 matches at 8 bases. The germline V gene has CDR1 SGHTA and CDR2 FQGNSA. CDR3 size: 15 residues. Trimming at V came to 3 bases and at J to 1 base, leaving 4 bases not matched to a gene. This CDR3 reads CASSFTGGFNYGYTF. CDR3 DNA: TGTGCCAGCAGCTTTACAGGGGGATTTAACTATGGCTACACCTTC. Based on the CDR3 plus reference TRBV7-2 and TRBJ1-2, the full variable domain is GAGVSQSPSNKVTEKGKDVELRCDPISGHTALYWYRQSLGQGLEFLIYFQGNSAPDKSGLPSDRFSAERTGGSVSTLTIQRTQQEDSAVYLCASSFTGGFNYGYTFGSGTRLTVV.

This clone was detected a few times. This chain uses TRBV4-2 with TRBJ2-7; D uncertain. CDR1 is LGHNA, CDR2 YNFKEQ, per germline. This CDR3 contains 13 residues. The germline V and J ends were trimmed by 0 bases and 9 bases, with 12 bases remaining between them. In DNA, the CDR3 is TGTGCCAGCAGCCAAGAAGGCTGGAGCCGGCAGTACTTC. As protein: CASSQEGWSRQYF.

This clone was recorded a few times. This chain connects TRBV11-2 to TRBJ2-7; 8 nucleotides agree with TRBD1. Looked up from germline, CDR1 is SGHAT and CDR2 is FQNNGV. V lost 5 bases, J lost 4 bases, and 10 bases stayed unmatched. The CDR3 contains 15 residues. The CDR3 DNA follows: TGTGCCAGCAGCCCGACAGGGGTGCTAGATTACGAGCAGTACTTC. Its translation is CASSPTGVLDYEQYF.